These 7 T cell receptor beta chains were all obtained from the same sample, sequenced in a study of OX40 agonist ivuxolimab in advanced cancers. Here immunoSEQ multiplex PCR was the method, and the copy in TCRdb shows in-frame clones only, minus some. Here the sample spans 50,000 to 75,000 clones, 80% to 95% being singletons. The sample was CD4+ or CD8+ T cells sorted from blood, taken in a trial of the OX40 agonist ivuxolimab. The receptors shown here come from an adult with an advanced solid tumor such as melanoma, head and neck, liver or kidney cancer.

The V gene is TRBV18, the J gene TRBJ1-1; possible D gene TRBD1, 5 bases. The CDR3 covers 13 residues. Trimming took 3 bases from V and 0 from J, leaving 5 bases between them. Germline CDR1 KGHSH, CDR2 LQKENI. The CDR3: CASSPGLNTEAFF. The CDR3 DNA reads TGTGCCAGCTCACCGGGACTGAACACTGAAGCTTTCTTT. The full variable domain, its missing parts supplied by reference TRBV18 and TRBJ1-1, is NAGVMQNPRHLVRRRGQEARLRCSPMKGHSHVYWYRQLPEEGLKFMVYLQKENIIDESGMPKERFSAEFPKEGPSILRIQQVVRGDSAAYFCASSPGLNTEAFFGQGTRLTVV.

As concerns this clone: One end of the junction is discordant with germline, which a read error may explain. The chain is built from TRBV5-1 and TRBJ2-1; D is ambiguous. Germline CDR1 SGHRS, CDR2 YFSETQ. This CDR3 region has 13 residues. For the CDR3, the DNA is TGTGCCAGCAGCTTGGCCCTTCGGGCTGAGCAGTTCTTC. Translating it yields CASSLALRAEQFF. Full variable domain (outside the CDR3, taken from reference TRBV5-1 and TRBJ2-1): KAGVTQTPRYLIKTRGQQVTLSCSPISGHRSVSWYQQTPGQGLQFLFEYFSETQRNKGNFPGRFSGRQFSNSRSEMNVSTLELGDSALYLCASSLALRAEQFFGPGTRLTVL.

This chain uses TRBV6-5 with TRBJ2-2; 7 nucleotides agree with TRBD1. There are 15 residues in the CDR3. The junction had 0 bases not matched to a gene; V was cut back by 2 bases and J by 0 bases. CDR1 and CDR2 from the germline V gene are MNHEY and SVGAGI. CDR3 DNA: TGTGCCAGCAGTTACGGGACAGCGAACACCGGGGAGCTGTTTTTT. It codes for CASSYGTANTGELFF.

The CDR3 bases are TGTGCCAGCAGCTTAGATCCCTACCGATCAAGTGAGCAGTTCTTC. This gives the protein CASSLDPYRSSEQFF. V and J are TRBV11-2 and TRBJ2-1; D not resolved. This CDR3 has 15 amino acids. Trimming left V 0 bases short and J 9 bases short, with 15 bases between. The germline V gene has CDR1 SGHAT and CDR2 FQNNGV.

The chain is built from TRBV5-6 and TRBJ2-7; D not resolved. From germline, CDR1 is SGHDT and CDR2 YYEEEE. This CDR3 has 16 amino acids. Between the trimmed V and J ends, which lost 2 bases and 0 bases, there was a span of 15 bases. In DNA, the CDR3 is TGTGCCAGCAGCTTATTGGGCGGCAAGAGCTCCTACGAGCAGTACTTC. This translates into CASSLLGGKSSYEQYF.

This clone has only one observation. CDR3 nucleotides: TGTGCCAGCAGTCGAAGGGGGACACCCCTCCACTTT. Encoded protein: CASSRRGTPLHF. This chain uses TRBV6-5 with TRBJ1-6, with D tentatively TRBD1 (6 bases). The germline V gene has CDR1 MNHEY and CDR2 SVGAGI. V lost 5 bases, J lost 11 bases, and 10 bases lay in between. The CDR3 loop spans 12 amino acids.

The genes are TRBV19 and TRBJ1-2; D ambiguous. Germline V lookup: CDR1 LNHDA, CDR2 SQIVND (reference sequence). Trimming took off 5 bases at V and 4 bases at J, with 11 bases between the two ends. The CDR3 is 13 residues long. Here the CDR3 reads CASSEGFGYGYTF. Written as DNA, the CDR3 is TGTGCCAGTAGTGAAGGGTTCGGCTATGGCTACACCTTC.